The text below deals with one TCR beta chain. It lacks a known antigen. No much larger clone exists at a distance of one base, and base qualities are not known. Libraries were constructed by PCR. Sequencing relied on an Illumina HiSeq 2500. To normalize quantification of the TCRbeta repertoire, the TCR libraries were built with molecular barcoding that relied on unique molecular identifiers. Through fastp at Q25 and MiXCR, TCRdb rebuilt clones from the public reads, retaining in-frame beta chains. Here each entry gathers all rows of one CDR3 protein and keeps the most common genes and DNA. Recorded for this sample are under 400,000 distinct CDR3 sequences; roughly 25% of them occurred a single time. The ten largest account for approximately 10% of the sample. The source of the sample is a study of T-cell reconstitution after alpha-beta-depleted transplantation in children (dated by TCRdb to about 2016). Background for the entire study: Using TCR repertoire profiling, the study followed T-cell immune reconstitution in a quantitative way in children after TCRalphabeta/CD19-depleted allogeneic hematopoietic cell transplantation.

Beyond this particular receptor, the publication reports: The high TCRbeta diversity at day 60 in some patients was ascribed to recipient T cells and intrathymic progenitors that had survived conditioning. The frequencies of hyperexpanded clones fell over the following months, and after one year, T-cell counts and TCRbeta diversity were mostly attributed to newly produced T cells. Apparently early alphabetaT-cell count recovery about two months after transplant reportedly relied on only several hundred rapidly expanded clones derived from non-depleted graft cells.

The germline V gene sets CDR1 to MGHDK and CDR2 to SYGVNS. The junction shows trimming of 2 bases on V and 10 bases on J, plus 9 bases between the germline ends. Including the terminal cysteine and phenylalanine, the CDR3 comprises 12 residues. Kept here is only the CDR3 DNA, which spans 36 bases and is read in frame from base 1. The treatment or condition label for this specimen denotes: allogeneic hematopoietic cell transplantation with graft depleted of TCRalphabeta T cells and CD19 B cells. The children who served as transplant recipients had been given grafts of TCRalphabeta/CD19-depleted allogeneic hematopoietic cells.

This sequence uses TRBV25-1 and TRBJ2-1, with the D segment identity uncertain. Sequencing used PBMCs, mostly from graft donor cells, obtained 180 days after TCRalphabeta/CD19-depleted stem cell transplant. This clonotype was sampled from a male patient under 18 who had a stem cell transplant for acute lymphoblastic leukemia, so the T cells may come from the graft donor. The CDR3 has the sequence CASSEPLQEQFF. The bases read TGTGCCAGCAGTGAACCCCTCCAGGAGCAGTTCTTC. Supplemented by the reference TRBV25-1 and TRBJ2-1 proteins around the CDR3, the complete variable domain is EADIYQTPRYLVIGTGKKITLECSQTMGHDKMYWYQQDPGMELHLIHYSYGVNSTEKGDLSSESTVSRIRTEHFPLTLESARPSHTSQYLCASSEPLQEQFFGPGTRLTVL.